Each of the 20 T cell receptor beta chains below was sequenced from the same sample in a study of T-cell reconstitution after alpha-beta-depleted transplantation in children. Unique molecular identifiers featured in how the TCRbeta library was prepared. MiXCR, applied by TCRdb to the PCR reads, yields one record per CDR3 protein. The sample lists fewer than 700,000 distinct CDR3 sequences, 13% seen once, with 2% to 2.5% in the top ten. Sequencing used PBMCs, mostly from graft donor cells, obtained 360 days after TCRalphabeta/CD19-depleted stem cell transplant. These receptors originate from a male patient aged 10 to 17 who had a stem cell transplant for acute myeloid leukemia, so the T cells may come from the graft donor.

This clonotype was recorded once. The germline gene is not matched at one end of the junction; a read error may be the cause. The chain carries TRBV3-1 and TRBJ2-6; D is undetermined. CDR1 LGHDT and CDR2 YNNKEL come from the germline V gene (reference sequence). The CDR3 totals 14 residues. The CDR3 coding sequence is TGTGCCAGAAGCCAAGACCGTGGGGCCAACGTCCTGACTTTC. Amino acid sequence: CARSQDRGANVLTF.

V gene TRBV12-3 or TRBV12-4 combines with J gene TRBJ2-7; D tentatively reads TRBD1 or TRBD2 (5 bases each). Between the trimmed V and J ends, which lost 0 bases and 5 bases, there was a span of 17 bases. The CDR3 has 16 residues. This CDR3 is CASSLALTGTAHEQYF. The CDR3 DNA follows: TGTGCCAGCAGTTTAGCGCTAACTGGGACGGCTCACGAGCAGTACTTC.

The CDR3 DNA reads TGCAGCGTTGAAGCCGGGAGGGGGATGGGGGAGCTGTTTTTT. It translates to CSVEAGRGMGELFF. The genes are TRBV29-1 and TRBJ2-2, with TRBD2 matching 8 bases. CDR3 size: 14 residues. The germline V gene encodes CDR1 SQVTM and CDR2 ANQGSEA. V trimming: 1 base; J trimming: 8 bases; junction bases outside the gene matches: 6.

In its sample, this clonotype was seen many times. The J gene is TRBJ2-5, the V gene TRBV5-1; 7 nucleotides agree with TRBD1. The CDR3 runs 14 residues. V dropped 4 bases and J dropped 1; count of bases not matched to a gene: 4. CDR1 and CDR2 from the germline V gene are SGHRS and YFSETQ. The DNA for the CDR3 is TGCGCCAGCAGCCTTGGGACAGTCCAAGAGACCCAGTACTTC. Translated: CASSLGTVQETQYF.

V and J are TRBV7-9 and TRBJ2-7, with D hard to call. Trimming shortened V by 2 bases and J by 2 bases, and 10 bases separated the two germline ends. CDR1 is SEHNR and CDR2 is FQNEAQ in the germline V gene (reference sequence). CDR3 length: 14 residues. The CDR3 DNA sequence: TGTGCCAGCAGCTTACGCCCGGCCCCCTACGAGCAGTACTTC. Translation gives CASSLRPAPYEQYF.

This clonotype was seen only a few times. The chain recombines TRBV7-2 with TRBJ2-5; D remains ambiguous. CDR3 size: 14 residues. V lost 5 bases to trimming and J lost 4 bases, with 14 bases between them. Per the germline V gene, CDR1 is SGHTA and CDR2 is FQGNSA. The chain's CDR3 is CASSLLWARETQYF. The CDR3 bases are TGTGCCAGCAGCCTCCTCTGGGCTAGAGAGACCCAGTACTTC.

The chain links TRBV9 to TRBJ1-2; D is unclear. V gave up 2 bases and J gave up 8 bases, with 13 bases separating them. This CDR3 comprises 13 residues. CDR1 and CDR2 (germline): SGDLS, YYNGEE. CDR3 coding DNA: TGTGCCAGCAGCGTCGCGGGGATCGGGGGCTACACCTTC. Encoded protein: CASSVAGIGGYTF.

Ten or more counts support this clonotype. The chain combines TRBV7-6 with TRBJ1-2, with D perhaps matching TRBD1 (5 bases). CDR3 length: 15 residues. V dropped 2 bases and J dropped 8 bases, with 18 bases sitting between them. The germline V gene encodes CDR1 SGHVS and CDR2 FNYEAQ. The CDR3 bases are TGTGCCAGCAGCTTAAAAACCGGGACGTCGGACGGCTACACCTTC. Translation: CASSLKTGTSDGYTF. Based on the CDR3 plus reference TRBV7-6 and TRBJ1-2, the full variable domain is GAGVSQSPRYKVTKRGQDVALRCDPISGHVSLYWYRQALGQGPEFLTYFNYEAQQDKSGLPNDRFSAERPEGSISTLTIQRTEQRDSAMYRCASSLKTGTSDGYTFGSGTRLTVV.

This clonotype has more than one count but fewer than ten. This chain joins TRBV5-1 and TRBJ2-7, with TRBD2 matching over 9 bases. Looked up from germline, CDR1 is SGHRS and CDR2 is YFSETQ. Trimming at V came to 4 bases and at J to 3 bases, leaving 8 bases not matched to a gene. The CDR3 contains 15 residues. The CDR3 here is CASSIGLARHYEQYF. The DNA of the CDR3 is TGCGCCAGCAGCATCGGACTAGCGAGACACTACGAGCAGTACTTC.

The chain employs TRBV21-1 and TRBJ2-2; TRBD1 is the table's D call, not checked against the DNA. TRBV21-1 is labeled a pseudogene. The length of the CDR3 is 20 residues. The CDR3 spells CASTAKTGGLLSASTGELFF. In DNA, the CDR3 is TGTGCCAGCACCGCTAAAACAGGGGGATTACTCAGTGCTTCGACCGGGGAGCTGTTTTTT.

The CDR3 DNA reads as TGTGCCAGCAGCCGAACCAGCGGGGGCAACACAGATACGCAGTATTTT. Translation gives CASSRTSGGNTDTQYF. This rearrangement joins TRBV12-3 or TRBV12-4 to TRBJ2-3; 8 bases line up with TRBD2. There are 16 residues in the CDR3. J was trimmed by 2 bases and V by 6 bases; bases with no gene match: 10.

This clonotype has more than one count but fewer than ten. The chain recombines TRBV6-2 or TRBV6-3 with TRBJ2-2, with D possibly matching TRBD1 (6 bases). There are 18 residues in the CDR3. Germline V gene data show CDR1 as MNHEY and CDR2 as SVGEGT. Trimming removed 7 bases from V and 1 base from J, with 22 bases in between. CDR3 in DNA: TGTGCCAGCATCAGGGGAGCGAAGAATGCTCTGAACACCGGGGAGCTGTTTTTT. Translation gives CASIRGAKNALNTGELFF.

The chain carries TRBV3-1 and TRBJ2-1, with TRBD2 matching 9 bases. Trimming at V came to 7 bases and at J to 7 bases, leaving 20 bases not matched to a gene. This CDR3 has 18 amino acids. Germline CDR1 LGHDT, CDR2 YNNKEL (reference sequence). The DNA for the CDR3 is TGTGCCAGCACCCCCCGCGGGGGGGGCCCCTTGAAAATTAATGAGCAGTTCTTC. Its translation: CASTPRGGGPLKINEQFF.

This clonotype was picked up a small number of times. This sequence joins TRBV5-1 and TRBJ2-4; D gene unclear. This CDR3 is built from 16 residues. The V end was cut by 4 bases, the J end by 0 bases, with 14 bases between. Per germline, CDR1 SGHRS and CDR2 YFSETQ. In DNA, the CDR3 is TGCGCCAGCAGCCCGTACCGAGACGTAGCCAAAAACATTCAGTACTTC. It specifies CASSPYRDVAKNIQYF.

This clonotype occurred a few times. The genes are TRBV28 and TRBJ1-2, with 7 bases matching TRBD1. The junction had 5 bases not matched to a gene; V was cut back by 6 bases and J by 4 bases. The V gene's germline CDR1 is MDHEN and CDR2 SYDVKM. CDR3 length: 13 residues. The CDR3 DNA reads as TGTGCCAGCAGCCCCACAGGGGCCTATGGCTACACCTTC. Translating it yields CASSPTGAYGYTF.

This clonotype showed up many times. The V gene is TRBV29-1, the J gene TRBJ2-3; the D is unclear. Germline CDR1 and CDR2: SQVTM and ANQGSEA. Trimming took off 8 bases at V and 0 bases at J, with 9 bases between the two ends. The CDR3 contains 12 residues. DNA for the CDR3: TGCAGCCTAAGTCAGAGCACAGATACGCAGTATTTT. It is translated as CSLSQSTDTQYF.

This chain uses TRBV6-2 or TRBV6-3 with TRBJ2-5, with a weak D call TRBD2 (6 bases). The CDR3 spans 13 residues. Trimming left V 3 bases short and J 4 bases short, with 9 bases between. CDR1 MNHEY and CDR2 SVGEGT come from the germline V gene. The CDR3 is CASSYTSRETQYF. The CDR3 DNA is TGTGCCAGCAGTTATACTAGCAGAGAGACCCAGTACTTC.

The chain links TRBV20-1 to TRBJ2-6; no reliable D call. The CDR3 totals 15 residues. Trimming shortened V by 0 bases and J by 1 base, and 7 bases separated the two germline ends. Germline V lookup: CDR1 DFQATT, CDR2 SNEGSKA (reference sequence). The CDR3 spells CSARDTRSGANVLTF. As DNA, the CDR3 is TGCAGTGCTAGAGATACAAGGTCTGGGGCCAACGTCCTGACTTTC.

This clonotype was observed a handful of times. V is TRBV6-2 or TRBV6-3 and J is TRBJ1-2; D gene uncertain. CDR3 length: 14 residues. The V and J ends lost 0 bases and 6 bases respectively, with 11 bases between them. Germline CDR1 is MNHEY and CDR2 is SVGEGT. Written as DNA, the CDR3 is TGTGCCAGCAGTTACTCGGTTGGGCAAGATGGCTACACCTTC. Translation: CASSYSVGQDGYTF.

This sequence joins TRBV12-3 or TRBV12-4 and TRBJ2-1; the D gene is possibly TRBD1 (6 bases). The CDR3 loop spans 13 amino acids. V was trimmed by 5 bases and J by 8 bases, leaving 13 bases between them. This CDR3 reads CASSVRQAHEQFF. The CDR3 nucleotides read TGTGCCAGCAGTGTCCGACAGGCACATGAGCAGTTCTTC.